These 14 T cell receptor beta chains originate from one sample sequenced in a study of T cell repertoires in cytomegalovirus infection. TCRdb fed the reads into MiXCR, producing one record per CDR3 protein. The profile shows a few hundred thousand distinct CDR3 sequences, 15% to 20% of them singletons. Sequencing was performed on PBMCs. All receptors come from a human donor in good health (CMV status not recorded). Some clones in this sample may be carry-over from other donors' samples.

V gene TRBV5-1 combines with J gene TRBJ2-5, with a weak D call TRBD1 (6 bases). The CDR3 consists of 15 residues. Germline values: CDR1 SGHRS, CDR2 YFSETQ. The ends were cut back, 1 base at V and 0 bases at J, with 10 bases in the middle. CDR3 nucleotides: TGCGCCAGCAGCTTGCTTTCAGGGGACCAAGAGACCCAGTACTTC. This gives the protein CASSLLSGDQETQYF. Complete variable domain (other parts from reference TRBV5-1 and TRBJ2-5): KAGVTQTPRYLIKTRGQQVTLSCSPISGHRSVSWYQQTPGQGLQFLFEYFSETQRNKGNFPGRFSGRQFSNSRSEMNVSTLELGDSALYLCASSLLSGDQETQYFGPGTRLLVL.

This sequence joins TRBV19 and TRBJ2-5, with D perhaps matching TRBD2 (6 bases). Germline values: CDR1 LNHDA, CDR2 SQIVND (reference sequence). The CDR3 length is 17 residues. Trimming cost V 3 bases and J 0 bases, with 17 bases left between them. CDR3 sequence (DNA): TGTGCCAGTAGTATTCGACCGGGAGCTCGGTACCAAGAGACCCAGTACTTC. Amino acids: CASSIRPGARYQETQYF.

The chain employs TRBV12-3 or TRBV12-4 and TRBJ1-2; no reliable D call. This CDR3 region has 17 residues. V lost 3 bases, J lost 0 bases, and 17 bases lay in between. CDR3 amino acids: CASSFRAIQAANYGYTF. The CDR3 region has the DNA TGTGCCAGCAGTTTTCGGGCAATTCAGGCGGCTAACTATGGCTACACCTTC.

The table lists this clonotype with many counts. The CDR3 sequence is CASSLVGGNTEAFF. CDR3 coding DNA: TGTGCCAGCAGCTTAGTGGGGGGTAACACTGAAGCTTTCTTT. The rearrangement links TRBV7-8 to TRBJ1-1, with TRBD1 as a possible D gene (5 bases). This CDR3 is 14 amino acids long. V was cut by 1 base and J by 2 bases, with 8 bases left in between. Germline CDR1 reads SGHVS; CDR2 reads FQNEAQ. Looking up the rest from reference TRBV7-8 and TRBJ1-1 gives the full variable domain: GAGVSQSPRYKVAKRGQDVALRCDPISGHVSLFWYQQALGQGPEFLTYFQNEAQLDKSGLPSDRFFAERPEGSVSTLKIQRTQQEDSAVYLCASSLVGGNTEAFFGQGTRLTVV.

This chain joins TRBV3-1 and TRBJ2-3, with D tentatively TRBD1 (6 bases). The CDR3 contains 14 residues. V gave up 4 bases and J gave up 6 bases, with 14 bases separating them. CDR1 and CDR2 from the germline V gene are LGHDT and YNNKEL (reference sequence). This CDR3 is CASSPRTAGDTQYF. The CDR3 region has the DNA TGTGCCAGCAGCCCCCGGACAGCCGGGGATACGCAGTATTTT.

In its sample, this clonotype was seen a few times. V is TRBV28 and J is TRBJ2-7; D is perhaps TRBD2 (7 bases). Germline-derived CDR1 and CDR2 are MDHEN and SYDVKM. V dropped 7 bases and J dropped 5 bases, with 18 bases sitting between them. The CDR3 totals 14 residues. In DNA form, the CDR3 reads TGTGCCAGCATCATGGGAGGGGGTCTCCACGAGCAGTACTTC. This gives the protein CASIMGGGLHEQYF.

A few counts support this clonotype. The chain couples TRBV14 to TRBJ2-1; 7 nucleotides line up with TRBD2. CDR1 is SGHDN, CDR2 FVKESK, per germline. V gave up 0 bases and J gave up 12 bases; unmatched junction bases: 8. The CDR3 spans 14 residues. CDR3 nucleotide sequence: TGTGCCAGCAGCCAAGATTTCAACGGGGGGTGGCAGTTCTTC. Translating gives CASSQDFNGGWQFF.

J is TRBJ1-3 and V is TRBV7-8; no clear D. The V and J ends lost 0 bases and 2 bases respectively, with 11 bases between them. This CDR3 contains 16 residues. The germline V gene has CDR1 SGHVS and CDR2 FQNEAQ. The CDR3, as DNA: TGTGCCAGCAGCTTAGCGTGGGGAGGCGCTGGAAACACCATATATTTT. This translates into CASSLAWGGAGNTIYF.

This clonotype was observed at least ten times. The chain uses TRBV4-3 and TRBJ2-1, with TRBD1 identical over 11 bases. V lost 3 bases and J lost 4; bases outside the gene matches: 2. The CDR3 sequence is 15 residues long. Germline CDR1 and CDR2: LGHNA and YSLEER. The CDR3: CASSQGTGGYNEQFF. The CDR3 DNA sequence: TGCGCCAGCAGCCAGGGGACAGGGGGATACAATGAGCAGTTCTTC.

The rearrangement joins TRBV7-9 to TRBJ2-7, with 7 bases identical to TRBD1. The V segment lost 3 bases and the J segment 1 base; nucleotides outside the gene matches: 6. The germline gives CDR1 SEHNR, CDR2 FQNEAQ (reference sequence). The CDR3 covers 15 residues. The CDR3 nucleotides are TGTGCCAGCAGCTTCCGGGACAGCTCTTCCTACGAGCAGTACTTC. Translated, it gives CASSFRDSSSYEQYF.

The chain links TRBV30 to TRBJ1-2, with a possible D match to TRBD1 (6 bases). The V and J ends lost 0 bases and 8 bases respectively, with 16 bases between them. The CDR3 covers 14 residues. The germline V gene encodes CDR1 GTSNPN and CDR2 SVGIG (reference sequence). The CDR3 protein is CAWSVERRGRGYTF. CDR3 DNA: TGTGCCTGGAGTGTAGAGCGCAGGGGCCGAGGCTACACCTTC.

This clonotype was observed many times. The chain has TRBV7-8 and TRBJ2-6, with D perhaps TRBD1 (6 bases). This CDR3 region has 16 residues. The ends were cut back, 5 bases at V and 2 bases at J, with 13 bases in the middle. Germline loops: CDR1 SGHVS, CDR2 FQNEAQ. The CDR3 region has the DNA TGTGCCAGCAGCCCCAGGGGAGCGGCTGGGGCCAACGTCCTGACTTTC. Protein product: CASSPRGAAGANVLTF. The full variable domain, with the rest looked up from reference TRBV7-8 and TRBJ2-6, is GAGVSQSPRYKVAKRGQDVALRCDPISGHVSLFWYQQALGQGPEFLTYFQNEAQLDKSGLPSDRFFAERPEGSVSTLKIQRTQQEDSAVYLCASSPRGAAGANVLTFGAGSRLTVL.

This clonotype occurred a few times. The CDR3 nucleotides read TGTGCCAGCAGCTTAGAGCGCTCTGGAAACACCATATATTTT. Translating it yields CASSLERSGNTIYF. The chain joins TRBV7-2 to TRBJ1-3; D is ambiguous. The CDR3 spans 14 residues. V lost 1 base to trimming and J lost 0 bases, with 4 bases between them. Germline CDR1 SGHTA, CDR2 FQGNSA. Based on the CDR3 plus reference TRBV7-2 and TRBJ1-3, the full variable domain is GAGVSQSPSNKVTEKGKDVELRCDPISGHTALYWYRQSLGQGLEFLIYFQGNSAPDKSGLPSDRFSAERTGGSVSTLTIQRTQQEDSAVYLCASSLERSGNTIYFGEGSWLTVV.

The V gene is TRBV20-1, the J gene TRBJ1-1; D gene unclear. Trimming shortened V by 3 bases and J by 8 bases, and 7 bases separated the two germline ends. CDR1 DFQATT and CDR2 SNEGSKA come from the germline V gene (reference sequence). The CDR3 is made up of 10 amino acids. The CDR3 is CSASRKEAFF. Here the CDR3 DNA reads TGCAGTGCTAGCCGGAAAGAAGCTTTCTTT.